This passage covers 17 T cell receptor beta chains from one sample sequenced in a study of blood T cell repertoires in COVID-19. The protocol was immunoSEQ multiplex PCR, while the TCRdb copy is restricted to in-frame clones and leaves out a portion. The table includes 200,000 to 250,000 clones, under 90% detected once. The sample taken for sequencing was peripheral blood. The receptors stem from a woman over 75 with acute or convalescent COVID-19.

The chain combines TRBV5-4 with TRBJ1-2; maybe TRBD1 (6 bases). Trimming shortened V by 4 bases and J by 2 bases, and 15 bases separated the two germline ends. The germline gives CDR1 SGHNT, CDR2 YYREEE (reference sequence). CDR3 length: 15 amino acids. The CDR3 loop reads CASSPAGGQNYGYTF. The CDR3 coding sequence is TGTGCCAGCAGCCCGGCCGGGGGGCAGAACTATGGCTACACCTTC.

The rearrangement joins TRBV5-4 to TRBJ1-2, with no clear D. CDR1 is SGHNT and CDR2 is YYREEE in the germline V gene (reference sequence). The CDR3 totals 13 residues. The germline V and J ends were trimmed by 4 bases and 13 bases, with 20 bases remaining between them. Here the CDR3 reads CASSPDPTGRGTF. The CDR3 DNA reads as TGTGCCAGCAGCCCAGATCCGACCGGGAGAGGCACCTTC.

V is TRBV19 and J is TRBJ1-1; 10 nucleotides line up with TRBD1. Germline CDR1 and CDR2: LNHDA and SQIVND (reference sequence). Trimming removed 3 bases from V and 4 bases from J; junction bases left unmatched: 5. CDR3 size: 15 residues. This CDR3 is CASSMGQGTFTEAFF. For the CDR3, the DNA is TGTGCCAGTAGTATGGGACAGGGGACGTTCACTGAAGCTTTCTTT.

This chain connects TRBV11-3 to TRBJ1-4; no reliable D call. With 0 bases removed from V and 4 bases from J, the gap between germline ends came to 9 bases. The CDR3 contains 15 residues. Per the germline V gene, CDR1 is SGHNT and CDR2 is YENEEA. The chain's CDR3 is CASSLDRGDNEKLFF. Here the CDR3 DNA reads TGTGCCAGCAGCTTAGATCGAGGAGATAATGAAAAACTGTTTTTT.

This chain uses TRBV7-2 with TRBJ1-1, with TRBD1 as a possible D gene (5 bases). V lost 7 bases and J lost 7, with 19 bases in between. The CDR3 loop spans 14 amino acids. In germline, CDR1 is SGHTA, CDR2 FQGNSA. This chain's CDR3 is CASNTAGGVGEAFF. As DNA, the CDR3 is TGTGCCAGCAACACTGCGGGGGGTGTCGGTGAAGCTTTCTTT.

V gene TRBV7-9 combines with J gene TRBJ2-7; a possible D gene is TRBD1 (6 bases). From germline, CDR1 is SEHNR and CDR2 FQNEAQ (reference sequence). Deletions cut 5 bases from V and 3 bases from J, with 20 bases between. The CDR3 totals 16 residues. CDR3 sequence: CASSPTNPGHLYEQYF. The CDR3 DNA reads TGTGCCAGCAGCCCCACAAATCCGGGACACCTCTACGAGCAGTACTTC. The entire variable domain, with the rest obtained from reference TRBV7-9 and TRBJ2-7, is as follows: DTGVSQNPRHKITKRGQNVTFRCDPISEHNRLYWYRQTLGQGPEFLTYFQNEAQLEKSRLLSDRFSAERPKGSFSTLEIQRTEQGDSAMYLCASSPTNPGHLYEQYFGPGTRLTVT.

The V and J genes are TRBV25-1 and TRBJ2-1, with D perhaps matching TRBD2 (6 bases). CDR1 and CDR2 from the germline V gene are MGHDK and SYGVNS. The CDR3 length is 15 residues. Trimming shortened V by 8 bases and J by 5 bases, and 19 bases separated the two germline ends. The chain's CDR3 is CASQDPGDPNNEQFF. Here the CDR3 DNA reads TGTGCCAGCCAGGACCCGGGGGATCCTAACAATGAGCAGTTCTTC.

The J gene is TRBJ2-7, the V gene TRBV19; 9 bases are shared with TRBD1. V lost 1 base, J lost 2 bases, and 6 bases stayed unmatched. The CDR3 is made up of 16 amino acids. The germline V gene encodes CDR1 LNHDA and CDR2 SQIVND (reference sequence). The CDR3 DNA is TGTGCCAGTAGTATAGCTCTCGGGACAGGGACCTACGAGCAGTACTTC. Translation gives CASSIALGTGTYEQYF.

Only one count was recorded for this clone. This rearrangement joins TRBV7-3 to TRBJ1-1, with 7 bases that match TRBD1. There are 13 residues in the CDR3. J was trimmed by 5 bases and V by 5 bases; bases with no gene match: 5. CDR1 and CDR2 (germline): SGHTA, FQGTGA. DNA for the CDR3: TGTGCCAGCAGCCACAGGGGAGGAACTGAAGCTTTCTTT. Protein sequence: CASSHRGGTEAFF.

Regarding this clone: The same CDR3 also results from other DNA sequences found in this sample. The chain has TRBV5-1 and TRBJ2-7; 8 positions match TRBD1. Looked up from germline, CDR1 is SGHRS and CDR2 is YFSETQ. V shed 4 bases and J 6 bases; nucleotides not matched to a gene: 9. The CDR3 consists of 14 residues. The CDR3 DNA is TGCGCCAGCAGCCTCGGACAGGGAACCGGCGAGCAGTACTTC. Translated: CASSLGQGTGEQYF.

The chain combines TRBV6-5 with TRBJ2-7, with 8 positions matching TRBD2. This CDR3 is 14 amino acids long. V lost 8 bases and J lost 2; bases outside the gene matches: 8. Looked up from germline, CDR1 is MNHEY and CDR2 is SVGAGI. The CDR3 is CASVAGTPTYEQYF. The CDR3 nucleotides are TGTGCCAGCGTAGCGGGGACCCCCACCTACGAGCAGTACTTC.

The chain employs TRBV7-9 and TRBJ2-1, with D possibly matching TRBD1 (5 bases). The CDR3 runs 14 residues. Germline V gives CDR1 SEHNR, CDR2 FQNEAQ (reference sequence). Deletions cut 1 base from V and 6 bases from J, with 10 bases between. The CDR3: CASSLVRRANEQFF. The DNA of the CDR3 is TGTGCCAGCAGCTTAGTGCGCAGGGCCAATGAGCAGTTCTTC.

As DNA, the CDR3 is TGTGCCAGCAGTTCATCCGCCACTTTAGCGGGGGGGAACTACGAGCAGTACTTC. This codes for CASSSSATLAGGNYEQYF. V and J are TRBV6-2 or TRBV6-3 and TRBJ2-7, with 11 positions matching TRBD2. CDR1 is MNHEY, CDR2 SVGEGT, per germline. CDR3 length equals 18 residues. J was trimmed by 3 bases and V by 4 bases; bases with no gene match: 14.

This rearrangement joins TRBV20-1 to TRBJ1-2; D gene unclear. Germline loops: CDR1 DFQATT, CDR2 SNEGSKA (reference sequence). V shed 3 bases and J shed 4 bases, with 6 bases lying between them. The CDR3 covers 11 residues. The CDR3 spells CSASQSYGYTF. The CDR3 DNA sequence: TGCAGTGCTAGCCAATCCTATGGCTACACCTTC.

The rearrangement joins TRBV7-2 to TRBJ1-1, with TRBD1 matching over 8 bases. The CDR3 consists of 17 residues. Trimming at V came to 1 base and at J to 4 bases, leaving 11 bases not matched to a gene. Germline V gene lookup returns CDR1 SGHTA and CDR2 FQGNSA. The CDR3 sequence is CASSLGRQGLLITEAFF. In DNA form, the CDR3 reads TGTGCCAGCAGCTTAGGGAGACAGGGGTTACTTATCACTGAAGCTTTCTTT.

V usage is TRBV20-1 and J usage is TRBJ1-2; 8 nucleotides align to TRBD1. The germline CDR1 and CDR2 sequences are DFQATT and SNEGSKA (reference sequence). The CDR3 is 11 amino acids. CDR3 DNA sequence: TGCAGGGAGACAGGGGAGACCGGCTACACCTTC. It translates to CRETGETGYTF.

The chain couples TRBV19 to TRBJ1-2; 7 nucleotides match TRBD1. Germline-derived CDR1 and CDR2 are LNHDA and SQIVND (reference sequence). The V segment lost 3 bases and the J segment 3 bases; nucleotides outside the gene matches: 4. The CDR3 runs 14 residues. CDR3 loop: CASSMRGLDYGYTF. In DNA form, the CDR3 reads TGTGCCAGTAGTATGAGGGGGCTCGACTATGGCTACACCTTC.